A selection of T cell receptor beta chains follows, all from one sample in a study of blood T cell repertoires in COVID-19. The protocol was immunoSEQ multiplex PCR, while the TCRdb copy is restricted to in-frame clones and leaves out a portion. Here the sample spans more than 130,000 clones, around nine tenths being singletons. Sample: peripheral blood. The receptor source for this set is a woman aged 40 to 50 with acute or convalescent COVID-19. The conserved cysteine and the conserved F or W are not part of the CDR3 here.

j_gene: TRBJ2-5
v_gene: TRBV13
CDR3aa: ASSPRGRETQY

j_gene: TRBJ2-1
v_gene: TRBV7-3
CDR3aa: ASSLNLAGDTYNEQF

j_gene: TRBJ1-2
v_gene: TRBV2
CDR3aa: ASRTGQGAYGYT

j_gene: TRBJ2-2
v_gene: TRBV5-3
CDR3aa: ARSALTSGGQSTGELF

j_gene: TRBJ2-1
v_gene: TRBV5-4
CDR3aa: ASSFRVSSYNEQF

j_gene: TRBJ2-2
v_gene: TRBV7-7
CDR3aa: ASSLHRIQGTGELF

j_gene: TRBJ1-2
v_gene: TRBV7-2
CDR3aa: ASSNRVGYT

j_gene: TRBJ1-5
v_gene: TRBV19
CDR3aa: ASSIGGSNQPQH

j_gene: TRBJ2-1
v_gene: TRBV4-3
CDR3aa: ASSQDTGGTYNEQF

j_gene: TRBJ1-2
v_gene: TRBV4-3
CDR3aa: ASSQGTITSLIGRANYGYT

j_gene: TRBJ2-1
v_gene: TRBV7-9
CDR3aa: ASTKMVTSGTYNEQF

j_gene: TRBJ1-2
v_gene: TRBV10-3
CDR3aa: AISTDRNYGYT

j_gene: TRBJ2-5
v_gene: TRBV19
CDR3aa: ASSKGGGLGETQY

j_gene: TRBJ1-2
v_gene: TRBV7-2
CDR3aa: ASSGRQGNYGYT

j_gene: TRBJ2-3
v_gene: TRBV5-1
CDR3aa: ASSLEAGGRADTQY

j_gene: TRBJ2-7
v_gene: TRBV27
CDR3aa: ASSPGLPSYEQY

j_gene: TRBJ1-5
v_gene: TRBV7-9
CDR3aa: ASSSVRGESNQPQH

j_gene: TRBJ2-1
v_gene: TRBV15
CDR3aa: ATSRDHAGRHNEQF

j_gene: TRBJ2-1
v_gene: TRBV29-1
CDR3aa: SVGTLATYNEQF

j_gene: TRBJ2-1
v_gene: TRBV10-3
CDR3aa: AISMGTGRNEQF

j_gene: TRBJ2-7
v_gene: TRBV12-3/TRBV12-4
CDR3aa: ASSLTGKYEQY

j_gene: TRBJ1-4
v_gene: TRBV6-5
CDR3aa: ASSYRSATNEKLF

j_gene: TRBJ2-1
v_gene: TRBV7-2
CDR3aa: ASSPSGRIDNEQF

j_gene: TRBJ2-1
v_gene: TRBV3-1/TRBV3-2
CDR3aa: ASSLRLISSNEQF

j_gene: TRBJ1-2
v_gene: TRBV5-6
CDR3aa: ASSLVQGPGNYGYT

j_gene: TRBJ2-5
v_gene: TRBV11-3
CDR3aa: ASSLGQGEGETQY

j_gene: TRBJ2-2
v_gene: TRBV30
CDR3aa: AWRRASNTGELF

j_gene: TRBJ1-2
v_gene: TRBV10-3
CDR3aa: AISDTRYANYGYT

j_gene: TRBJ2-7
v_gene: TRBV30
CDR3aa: AWSALDRGYEQY

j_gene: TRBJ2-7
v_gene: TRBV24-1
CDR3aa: ATSDSARQGRTYEQY

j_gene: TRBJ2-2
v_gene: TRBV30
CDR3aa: AWRPPPGQGVTRTGELF

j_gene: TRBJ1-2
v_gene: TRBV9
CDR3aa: ASSPANYGYT

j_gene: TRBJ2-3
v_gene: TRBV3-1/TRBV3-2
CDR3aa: ASSSWQVADTQY

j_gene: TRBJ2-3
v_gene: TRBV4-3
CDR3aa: ASSQQVAGGNTDTQY

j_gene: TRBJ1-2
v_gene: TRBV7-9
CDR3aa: ASSLGQGRGYT

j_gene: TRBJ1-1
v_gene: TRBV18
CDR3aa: ASSHSTVEAF

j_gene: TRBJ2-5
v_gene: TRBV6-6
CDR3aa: ASRPPGDQETQY

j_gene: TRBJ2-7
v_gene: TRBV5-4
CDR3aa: ASSFAGQGIYEQY